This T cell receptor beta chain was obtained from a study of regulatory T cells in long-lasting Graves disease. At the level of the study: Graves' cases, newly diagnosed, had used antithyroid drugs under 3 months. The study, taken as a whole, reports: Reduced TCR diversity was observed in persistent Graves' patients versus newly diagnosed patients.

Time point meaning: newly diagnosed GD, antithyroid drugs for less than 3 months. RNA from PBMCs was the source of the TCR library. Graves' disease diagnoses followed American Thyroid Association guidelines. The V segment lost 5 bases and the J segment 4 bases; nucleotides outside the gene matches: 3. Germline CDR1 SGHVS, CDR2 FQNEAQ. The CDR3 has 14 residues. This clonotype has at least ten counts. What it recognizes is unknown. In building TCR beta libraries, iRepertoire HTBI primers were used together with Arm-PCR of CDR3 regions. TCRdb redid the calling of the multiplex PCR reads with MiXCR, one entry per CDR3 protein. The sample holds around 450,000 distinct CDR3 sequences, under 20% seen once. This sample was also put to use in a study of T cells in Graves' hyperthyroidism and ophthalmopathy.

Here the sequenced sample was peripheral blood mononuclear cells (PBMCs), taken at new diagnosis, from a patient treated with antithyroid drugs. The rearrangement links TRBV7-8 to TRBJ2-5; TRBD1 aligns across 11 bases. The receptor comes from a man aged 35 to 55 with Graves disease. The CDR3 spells CASSAGQGGETQYF. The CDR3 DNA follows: TGTGCCAGCAGCGCGGGACAGGGGGGAGAGACCCAGTACTTC.